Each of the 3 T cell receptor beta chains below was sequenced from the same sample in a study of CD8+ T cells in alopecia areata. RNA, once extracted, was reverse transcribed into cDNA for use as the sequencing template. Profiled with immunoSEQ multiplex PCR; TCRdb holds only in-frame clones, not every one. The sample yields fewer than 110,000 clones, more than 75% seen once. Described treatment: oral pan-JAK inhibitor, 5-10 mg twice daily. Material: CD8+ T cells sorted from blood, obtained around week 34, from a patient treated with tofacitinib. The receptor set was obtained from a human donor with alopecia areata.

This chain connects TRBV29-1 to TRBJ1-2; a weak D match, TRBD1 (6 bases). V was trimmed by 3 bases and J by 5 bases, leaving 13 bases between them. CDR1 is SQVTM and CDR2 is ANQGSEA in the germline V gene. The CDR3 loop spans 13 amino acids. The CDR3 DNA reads TGCAGCGTTGAGGCAGGGGATGAGTATGGCTACACCTTC. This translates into CSVEAGDEYGYTF.

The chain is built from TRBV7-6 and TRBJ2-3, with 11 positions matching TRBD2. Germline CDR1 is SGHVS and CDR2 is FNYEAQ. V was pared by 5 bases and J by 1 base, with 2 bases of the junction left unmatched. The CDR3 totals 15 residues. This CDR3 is CASSRGLAGTDTQYF. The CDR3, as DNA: TGTGCCAGCAGCAGGGGACTAGCGGGCACAGATACGCAGTATTTT. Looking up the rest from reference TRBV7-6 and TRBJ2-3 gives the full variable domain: GAGVSQSPRYKVTKRGQDVALRCDPISGHVSLYWYRQALGQGPEFLTYFNYEAQQDKSGLPNDRFSAERPEGSISTLTIQRTEQRDSAMYRCASSRGLAGTDTQYFGPGTRLTVL.

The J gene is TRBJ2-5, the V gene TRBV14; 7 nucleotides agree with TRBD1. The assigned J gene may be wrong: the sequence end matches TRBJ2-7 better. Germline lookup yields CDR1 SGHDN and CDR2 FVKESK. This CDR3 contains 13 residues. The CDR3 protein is CASSTDRVYEQYF. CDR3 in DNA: TGTGCCAGCAGCACCGACAGGGTCTACGAGCAGTACTTC.